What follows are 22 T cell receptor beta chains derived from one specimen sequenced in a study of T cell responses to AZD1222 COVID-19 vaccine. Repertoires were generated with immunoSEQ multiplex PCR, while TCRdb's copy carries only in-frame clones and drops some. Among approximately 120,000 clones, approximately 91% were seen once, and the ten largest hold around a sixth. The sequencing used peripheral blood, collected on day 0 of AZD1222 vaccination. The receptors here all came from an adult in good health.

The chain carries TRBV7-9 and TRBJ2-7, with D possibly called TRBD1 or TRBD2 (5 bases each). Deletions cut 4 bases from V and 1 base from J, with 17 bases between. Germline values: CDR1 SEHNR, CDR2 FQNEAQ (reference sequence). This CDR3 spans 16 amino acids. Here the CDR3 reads CASSSGTGTVSYEQYF. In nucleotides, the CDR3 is TGTGCCAGCAGCTCAGGGACCGGGACGGTGTCCTACGAGCAGTACTTC.

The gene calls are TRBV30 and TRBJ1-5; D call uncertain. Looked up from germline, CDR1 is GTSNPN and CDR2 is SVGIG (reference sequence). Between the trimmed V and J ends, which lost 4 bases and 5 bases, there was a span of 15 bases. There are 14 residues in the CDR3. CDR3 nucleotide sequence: TGTGCCTGGACGCCAGGACGGAACGATCAGCCCCAGCATTTT. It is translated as CAWTPGRNDQPQHF.

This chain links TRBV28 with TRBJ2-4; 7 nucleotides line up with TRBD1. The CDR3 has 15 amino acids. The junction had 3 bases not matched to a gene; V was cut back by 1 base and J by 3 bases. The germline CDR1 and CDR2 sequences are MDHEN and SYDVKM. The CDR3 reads CASSLSWTGKNIQYF. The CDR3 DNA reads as TGTGCCAGCAGTTTATCGTGGACAGGCAAAAACATTCAGTACTTC.

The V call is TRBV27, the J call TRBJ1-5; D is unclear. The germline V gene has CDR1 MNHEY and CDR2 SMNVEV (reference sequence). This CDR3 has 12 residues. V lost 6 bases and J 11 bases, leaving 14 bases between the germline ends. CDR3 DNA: TGTGCCAGCAGCCTCCCTGGCTCAGCCCAGCATTTT. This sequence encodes CASSLPGSAQHF.

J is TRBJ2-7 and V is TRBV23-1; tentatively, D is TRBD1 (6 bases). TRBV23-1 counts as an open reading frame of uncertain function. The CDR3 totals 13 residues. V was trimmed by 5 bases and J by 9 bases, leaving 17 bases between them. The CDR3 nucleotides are TGCGCCAGCAGTTTCATGCCAGGGGTGGTGCAGTACGTC. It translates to CASSFMPGVVQYV.

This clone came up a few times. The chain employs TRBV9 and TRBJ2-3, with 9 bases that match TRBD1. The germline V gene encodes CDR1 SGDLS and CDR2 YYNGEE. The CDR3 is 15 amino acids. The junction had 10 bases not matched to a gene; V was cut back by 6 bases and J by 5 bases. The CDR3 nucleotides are TGTGCCAGCACCCCTGGCACAGGGGGCGTAGATACGCAGTATTTT. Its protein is CASTPGTGGVDTQYF.

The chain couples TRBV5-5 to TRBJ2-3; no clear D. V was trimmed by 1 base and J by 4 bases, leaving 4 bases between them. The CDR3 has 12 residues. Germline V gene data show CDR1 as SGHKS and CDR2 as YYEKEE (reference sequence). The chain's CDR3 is CASSLQPDTQYF. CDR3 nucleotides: TGTGCCAGCAGCTTGCAGCCAGATACGCAGTATTTT.

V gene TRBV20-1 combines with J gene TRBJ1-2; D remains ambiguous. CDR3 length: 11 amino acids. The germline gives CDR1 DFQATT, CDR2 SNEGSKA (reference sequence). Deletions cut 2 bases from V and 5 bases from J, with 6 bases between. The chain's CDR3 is CSARLRYGYTF. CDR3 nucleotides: TGCAGTGCTAGACTGCGATATGGCTACACCTTC.

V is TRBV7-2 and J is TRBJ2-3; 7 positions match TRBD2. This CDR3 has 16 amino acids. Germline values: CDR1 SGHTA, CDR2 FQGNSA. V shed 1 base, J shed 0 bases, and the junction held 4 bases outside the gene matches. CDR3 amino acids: CASSLVPAGSTDTQYF. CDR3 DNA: TGTGCCAGCAGCTTAGTTCCAGCGGGAAGCACAGATACGCAGTATTTT.

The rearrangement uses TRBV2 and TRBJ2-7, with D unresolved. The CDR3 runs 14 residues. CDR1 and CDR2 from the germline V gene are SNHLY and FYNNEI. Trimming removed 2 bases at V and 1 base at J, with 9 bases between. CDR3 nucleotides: TGTGCCAGCAGTGAAATAGGGCAGTCCTACGAGCAGTACTTC. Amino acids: CASSEIGQSYEQYF.

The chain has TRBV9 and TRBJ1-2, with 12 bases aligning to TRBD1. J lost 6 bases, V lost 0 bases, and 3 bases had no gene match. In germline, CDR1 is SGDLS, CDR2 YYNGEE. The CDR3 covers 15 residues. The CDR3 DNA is TGTGCCAGCAGCGTAGCTGGGACAGGGGGCCATGGCTACACCTTC. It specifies CASSVAGTGGHGYTF.

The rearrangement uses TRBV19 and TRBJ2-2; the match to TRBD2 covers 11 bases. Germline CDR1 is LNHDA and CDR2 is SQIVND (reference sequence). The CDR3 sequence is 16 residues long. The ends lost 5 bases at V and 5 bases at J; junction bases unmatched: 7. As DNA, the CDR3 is TGTGCCAGTAGTTGGTTAGCGGGAGGGTTAACCGGGGAGCTGTTTTTT. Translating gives CASSWLAGGLTGELFF.

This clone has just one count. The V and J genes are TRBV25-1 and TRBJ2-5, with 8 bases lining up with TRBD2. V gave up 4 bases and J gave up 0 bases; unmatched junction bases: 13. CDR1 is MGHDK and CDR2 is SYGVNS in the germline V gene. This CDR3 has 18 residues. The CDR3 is CASSAGGSIQGYQETQYF. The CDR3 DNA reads TGTGCCAGCAGTGCGGGGGGGTCAATCCAGGGGTACCAAGAGACCCAGTACTTC.

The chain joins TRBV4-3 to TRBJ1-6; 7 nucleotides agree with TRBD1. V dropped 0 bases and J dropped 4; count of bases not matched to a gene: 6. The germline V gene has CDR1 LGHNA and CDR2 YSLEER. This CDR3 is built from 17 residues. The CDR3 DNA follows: TGCGCCAGCAGCCAAGATGTAGGGGGCGGTTATAATTCACCCCTCCACTTT. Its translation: CASSQDVGGGYNSPLHF.

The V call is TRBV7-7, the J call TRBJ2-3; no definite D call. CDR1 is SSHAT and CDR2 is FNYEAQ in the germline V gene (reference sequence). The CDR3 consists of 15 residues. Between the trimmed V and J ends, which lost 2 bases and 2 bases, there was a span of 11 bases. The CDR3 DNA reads TGTGCCAGCAGCTTATCGTCCACAGCCACAGATACGCAGTATTTT. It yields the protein CASSLSSTATDTQYF. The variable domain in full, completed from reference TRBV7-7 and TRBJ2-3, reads GAGVSQSPRYKVTKRGQDVTLRCDPISSHATLYWYQQALGQGPEFLTYFNYEAQPDKSGLPSDRFSAERPEGSISTLTIQRTEQRDSAMYRCASSLSSTATDTQYFGPGTRLTVL.

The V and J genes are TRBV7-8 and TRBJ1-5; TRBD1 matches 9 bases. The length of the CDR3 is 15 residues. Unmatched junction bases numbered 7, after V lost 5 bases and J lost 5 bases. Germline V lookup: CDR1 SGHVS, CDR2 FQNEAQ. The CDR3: CASSGGRTGDQPQHF. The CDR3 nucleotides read TGTGCCAGCAGCGGGGGGAGGACAGGGGATCAGCCCCAGCATTTT.

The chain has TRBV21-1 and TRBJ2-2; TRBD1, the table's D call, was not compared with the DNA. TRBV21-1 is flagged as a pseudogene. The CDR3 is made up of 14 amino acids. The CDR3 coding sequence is TGTGCCAGCCGAGGGACAGTCAACACCGGGGAGCTGTTTTTT. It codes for CASRGTVNTGELFF.

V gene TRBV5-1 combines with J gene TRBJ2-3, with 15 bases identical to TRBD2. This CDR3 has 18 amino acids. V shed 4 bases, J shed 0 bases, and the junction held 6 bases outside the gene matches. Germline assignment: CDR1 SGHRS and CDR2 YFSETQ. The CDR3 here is CASSPGTSGGTSTDTQYF. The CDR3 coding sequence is TGCGCCAGCAGCCCGGGGACTAGCGGGGGGACTAGCACAGATACGCAGTATTTT.

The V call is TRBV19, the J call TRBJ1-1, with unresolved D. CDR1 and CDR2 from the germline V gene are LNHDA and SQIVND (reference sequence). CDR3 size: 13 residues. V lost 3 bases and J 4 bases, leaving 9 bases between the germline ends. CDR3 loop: CASSMGWGTEAFF. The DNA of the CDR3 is TGTGCCAGTAGTATGGGTTGGGGCACTGAAGCTTTCTTT.

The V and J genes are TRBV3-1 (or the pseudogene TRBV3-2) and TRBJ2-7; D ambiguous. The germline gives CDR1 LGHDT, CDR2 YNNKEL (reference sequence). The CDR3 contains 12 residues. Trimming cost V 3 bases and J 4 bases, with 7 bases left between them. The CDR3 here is CASSQGGYEQYV. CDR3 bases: TGTGCCAGCAGCCAGGGCGGTTACGAGCAGTACGTC.

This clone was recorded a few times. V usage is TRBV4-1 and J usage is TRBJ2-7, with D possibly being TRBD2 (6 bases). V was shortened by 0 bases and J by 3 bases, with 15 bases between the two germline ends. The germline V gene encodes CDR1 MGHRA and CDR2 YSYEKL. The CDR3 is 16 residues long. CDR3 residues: CASSQDAGSLGYEQYV. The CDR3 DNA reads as TGCGCCAGCAGCCAAGATGCCGGGAGTTTAGGCTACGAGCAGTACGTC.

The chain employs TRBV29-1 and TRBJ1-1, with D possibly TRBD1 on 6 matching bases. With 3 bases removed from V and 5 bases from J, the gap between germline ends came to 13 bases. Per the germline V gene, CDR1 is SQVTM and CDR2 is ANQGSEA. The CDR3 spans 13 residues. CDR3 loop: CSVDRGGGTEAFF. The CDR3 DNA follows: TGCAGCGTTGACCGGGGAGGGGGGACTGAAGCTTTCTTT.